The rows below give T cell receptor beta chains drawn from one sample of a study of T cells after yellow fever vaccination. TCRdb re-called the 5' RACE reads through MiXCR, storing one row per CDR3 protein. This table has 30,000 or so distinct CDR3 sequences, roughly 6.1% appearing once. The sequencing here drew on PBMCs, either bulk or a sorted T-cell subset (CD4+, CD8+, memory, or dextramer-sorted; not recorded which), taken on the day of the yellow fever booster vaccination. The origin of the receptors is a man aged 25 to 45 who received the YFV17D yellow fever vaccine. The CDR3 runs from the conserved cysteine through the conserved F or W. The D gene is left open where the match is weak. The size entry is marked missing in some rows and otherwise reads once, few, many or a size class.

d_call j_call cdr3_length clone_size v_call cdr3_aa cdr3_nt
- TRBJ1-3 15 many TRBV4-3 CASSQESGRRNTIYF TGCGCCAGCAGCCAAGAATCAGGGCGGCGAAACACCATATATTTT
- TRBJ2-5 14 - TRBV7-9 CATPGSGLQETQYF TGTGCCACTCCAGGGTCCGGCTTACAAGAGACCCAGTACTTC
TRBD1 TRBJ2-1 13 many TRBV5-5 CASSADDRAEQFF TGTGCCAGCAGCGCAGACGACAGGGCTGAGCAGTTCTTC
TRBD2 TRBJ2-1 16 few TRBV12-3/TRBV12-4 CASRGPGLAAVNEQFF TGTGCCAGCAGAGGGCCGGGACTAGCGGCGGTCAATGAGCAGTTCTTC
TRBD2 TRBJ2-3 15 - TRBV20-1 CSAIPPSGRTDTQYF TGCAGTGCAATACCGCCTAGCGGGAGGACAGATACGCAGTATTTT
- TRBJ2-1 16 few TRBV4-2 CASSPLDTSIPNEQFF TGTGCCAGCAGCCCCTTGGACACCTCCATTCCCAATGAGCAGTTCTTC
- TRBJ1-6 16 - TRBV20-1 CSVWGQADIYNSPLHF TGCAGTGTCTGGGGCCAGGCTGACATCTATAATTCACCCCTCCACTTT
- TRBJ2-7 13 - TRBV30 CAWGGDNSYEQYF TGTGCCTGGGGGGGGGACAACTCCTACGAGCAGTACTTC
TRBD2 TRBJ2-7 14 many TRBV5-5 CASSHTSGSYEQYF TGTGCCAGCAGCCACACTAGCGGGAGCTACGAGCAGTACTTC
- TRBJ1-1 13 many TRBV7-2 CASSLLSITEAFF TGTGCCAGCAGCTTACTCTCAATCACTGAAGCTTTCTTT
TRBD2 TRBJ2-7 17 - TRBV7-2 CASSLITSGRDSYEQYF TGTGCCAGCAGCTTAATAACTAGCGGGAGGGATTCCTACGAGCAGTACTTC
- TRBJ2-3 14 many TRBV20-1 CSALDVVRADTQYF TGCAGTGCTTTGGACGTAGTAAGGGCAGATACGCAGTATTTT
- TRBJ1-6 15 many TRBV12-3/TRBV12-4 CASSLGGADNSPLHF TGTGCCAGCAGTTTAGGAGGGGCAGATAATTCACCCCTCCACTTT
- TRBJ2-1 12 many TRBV20-1 CSAREHGGEQFF TGCAGTGCTAGAGAACACGGCGGTGAGCAGTTCTTC
- TRBJ1-2 16 many TRBV3-1 CASSQLAAGRGDGYTF TGTGCCAGCAGCCAACTTGCCGCCGGGCGAGGGGATGGCTACACCTTC
TRBD2 TRBJ2-7 14 many TRBV6-5 CASSYVGGPREQYF TGTGCCAGCAGTTATGTGGGAGGGCCCAGAGAGCAGTACTTC
TRBD2 TRBJ2-1 15 - TRBV6-1 CASSPDSGRYNEQFF TGTGCCAGCAGCCCCGACAGCGGGAGATACAATGAGCAGTTCTTC
TRBD2 TRBJ2-2 15 few TRBV7-9 CASIGGDANTGELFF TGTGCCAGCATCGGGGGGGACGCGAACACCGGGGAGCTGTTTTTT
- TRBJ2-5 15 many TRBV12-3/TRBV12-4 CASSLYGRPQETQYF TGTGCCAGCAGTTTATATGGGAGGCCACAAGAGACCCAGTACTTC
TRBD1 TRBJ1-2 13 many TRBV7-9 CASSLGQGYGYTF TGTGCCAGCAGTTTGGGACAGGGGTATGGCTACACCTTC
- TRBJ2-3 17 many TRBV23-1 CASSQWTDPGGTDTQYF TGCGCCAGCAGTCAATGGACCGATCCTGGCGGCACAGATACGCAGTATTTT
- TRBJ1-2 15 - TRBV7-2 CASSLDREVDYGYTF TGTGCCAGCAGCTTAGACAGGGAGGTCGACTATGGCTACACCTTC
TRBD1 TRBJ2-4 14 many TRBV29-1 CSVGAGTGGTIQYF TGCAGCGTCGGGGCCGGGACAGGGGGTACCATTCAGTACTTC
TRBD2 TRBJ2-5 14 few TRBV20-1 CSARAGELQETQYF TGCAGTGCAAGAGCGGGGGAGTTACAAGAGACCCAGTACTTC
- TRBJ2-1 15 many TRBV15 CATSRVTHRSGEQFF TGTGCCACCAGCAGGGTGACACATCGGAGCGGTGAGCAGTTCTTC
- TRBJ2-7 9 - TRBV20-1 CSASAEQYF TGCAGTGCTTCGGCCGAGCAGTACTTC
- TRBJ2-1 16 many TRBV7-2 CASSLGRVRGGSEQFF TGTGCCAGCAGCTTAGGGAGGGTCCGAGGGGGCAGTGAGCAGTTCTTC
TRBD2 TRBJ2-1 14 many TRBV29-1 CSVAGLAIHDEQFF TGCAGCGTCGCCGGACTAGCCATCCACGATGAGCAGTTCTTC
TRBD1 TRBJ2-3 14 - TRBV13 CASSSRGGADTQYF TGTGCCAGCAGCTCTAGAGGGGGCGCAGATACGCAGTATTTT
TRBD1 TRBJ1-1 13 many TRBV7-9 CASSSGQGTEAFF TGTGCCAGCAGCTCGGGACAGGGGACGGAAGCTTTCTTT
- TRBJ2-7 14 many TRBV20-1 CSARDQGHLYEQYF TGCAGTGCTAGAGACCAGGGCCACCTCTACGAGCAGTACTTC
TRBD2 TRBJ2-7 16 few TRBV3-1 CASSPRLAGGPGEQYF TGTGCCAGCAGCCCGAGACTAGCGGGAGGGCCTGGCGAGCAGTACTTC
TRBD1 TRBJ1-1 15 many TRBV6-2/TRBV6-3 CASSPYRGLGTEAFF TGTGCCAGCAGTCCTTACAGGGGGCTTGGCACTGAAGCTTTCTTT
TRBD1 TRBJ2-5 16 few TRBV24-1 CATSDPPGQGPETQYF TGTGCCACCAGTGATCCACCGGGACAGGGACCAGAGACCCAGTACTTC
- TRBJ1-1 14 few TRBV6-5 CASSYSQGRFEAFF TGTGCCAGCAGTTACTCTCAGGGGCGATTTGAAGCTTTCTTT
- TRBJ2-3 16 - TRBV7-9 CASSLGTSVSTDTQYF TGTGCCAGCAGCTTAGGGACGTCGGTCAGCACAGATACGCAGTATTTT
TRBD2 TRBJ2-7 14 few TRBV6-5 CASSYSILAGPPHF TGTGCCAGCAGTTACTCGATTTTAGCGGGCCCCCCGCACTTC
- TRBJ2-1 13 - TRBV7-2 CASKIGGYNEQFF TGTGCCAGCAAAATCGGGGGCTACAATGAGCAGTTCTTC
- TRBJ2-5 13 - TRBV5-4 CASSLGLEETQYF TGTGCCAGCAGCTTGGGATTGGAGGAGACCCAGTACTTC
- TRBJ1-1 13 many TRBV20-1 CSARVWGASEAFF TGCAGTGCTAGAGTATGGGGGGCGTCTGAAGCTTTCTTT
- TRBJ1-4 15 many TRBV24-1 CATSPGRATNEKLFF TGTGCCACCAGCCCCGGACGGGCAACTAATGAAAAACTGTTTTTT